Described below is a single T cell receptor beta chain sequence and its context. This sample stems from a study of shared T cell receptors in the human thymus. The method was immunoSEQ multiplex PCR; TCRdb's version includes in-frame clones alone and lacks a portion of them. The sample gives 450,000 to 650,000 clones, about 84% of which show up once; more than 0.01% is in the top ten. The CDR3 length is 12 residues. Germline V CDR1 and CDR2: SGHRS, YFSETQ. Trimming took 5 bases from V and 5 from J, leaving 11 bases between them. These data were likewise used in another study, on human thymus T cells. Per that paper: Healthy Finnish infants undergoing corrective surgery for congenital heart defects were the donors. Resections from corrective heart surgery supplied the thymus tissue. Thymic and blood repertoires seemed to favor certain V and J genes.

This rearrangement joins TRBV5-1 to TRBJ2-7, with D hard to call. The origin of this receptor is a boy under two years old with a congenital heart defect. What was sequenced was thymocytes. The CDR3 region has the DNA TGCGCCAGCAGGAGGAACGACGACGAGCAGTACTTC. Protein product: CASRRNDDEQYF.